This record covers a single T cell receptor beta chain. In its sample, this clonotype was seen a few times. What this receptor recognizes is not known. Base qualities are not recorded, but no much larger clone differs from it by a single base. These data belong to a study of CD8 T cells in ankylosing spondylitis (dated by TCRdb to about 2017). About the study as a whole: To find TCR variants linked to disease, the study profiled T cell receptor beta repertoires in ankylosing spondylitis patients and healthy donors. In total, the full study cohort was made up of over a hundred healthy donors and 25 ankylosing spondylitis patients. Peripheral blood was sampled, and synovial fluid was also collected from ankylosing spondylitis patients.

The sample was run on an Illumina HiSeq 2500. TCR beta libraries were prepared by quantitative 5'-RACE with molecular barcodes. The paper's processing steps were these. A new computational method based on a probabilistic model of VDJ rearrangement was used to identify disease-linked TCR variants. The raw public reads went through TCRdb reprocessing: fastp at Q25, MiXCR clone calling, in-frame beta chains kept. When rows share a CDR3 protein, they turn into one entry using the most common DNA and genes. The V and J calls, along with clone size, are taken from TCRdb and not from the paper's own processing. Here the sample has 200,000 to 300,000 distinct CDR3 sequences; under 35% occur a single time. The ten largest clones take up approximately 4.4% of the sample. The germline V end is reduced by 4 bases and the J end by 4 bases; junction bases left unmatched: 6. The germline V gene (reference sequence) specifies SGHNT as CDR1 and YYREEE as CDR2. The CDR3 runs 14 amino acids, cysteine and phenylalanine included. Only CDR3 DNA is held: 42 bases, read in frame from base 1.

Broad study findings and their caveats: Blood from ankylosing spondylitis patients appeared to be characterized by a TCR beta motif made up of about 8 highly homologous amino acid variants. The disease-linked clones showed a CD8+ phenotype and occurred at relatively low frequencies in peripheral blood. Some motif variants had previously been reported in the synovial fluid and blood of reactive arthritis patients, which suggests shared mechanisms of disease initiation. The disease-linked clones were reported as significantly enriched in matched synovial fluid samples from ankylosing spondylitis patients.

This TCR was recovered from a male donor with ankylosing spondylitis or in good health (not recorded which). The sample taken for sequencing was blood, either unsorted or a sorted T cell fraction (not recorded which). The chain is assembled from TRBV5-4 and TRBJ2-3, and 7 bases in between align with TRBD1. Here is the DNA: TGTGCCAGCAGCGCGAGACAGGGTCCAGATACGCAGTATTTT. The resulting protein is CASSARQGPDTQYF.